This T cell receptor (beta chain) came from a study of glioma-infiltrating T cells after dendritic cell vaccination. Time point in this sample: after dendritic cell vaccination, including at tumor progression/relapse. CDR3 size: 14 residues. The junction had 10 bases not matched to a gene; V was cut back by 5 bases and J by 8 bases. Germline lookup yields CDR1 MNHNS and CDR2 SASEGT. Clones were read by immunoSEQ multiplex PCR, and TCRdb kept only the in-frame ones, dropping some. The sample consists of about 94,000 clones, 75% to 90% of them appearing once. The sequenced sample was blood, obtained after dendritic cell vaccination. The V gene is TRBV6-1, the J gene TRBJ1-2; 8 positions agree with TRBD1. The sequence derives from a human donor with glioblastoma. In DNA form, the CDR3 reads TGTGCCAGCAGTTCCGGGACAGGCTCTGGGGGCTACACCTTC. Translating gives CASSSGTGSGGYTF.